This TCR beta chain appears in the sequencing data of a study of T-cell memory formation after mild COVID-19. Study conclusions and caveats: Largely, contracting CD4+ clones fell within CM and EM, and contracting CD8+ clones within EMRA.

MiXCR was run by TCRdb on the 5' RACE reads, yielding one entry per CDR3 protein. The data contain almost 250,000 distinct CDR3 sequences, 15% of them singletons. Trimming pared 6 bases from V and 12 bases from J, leaving 14 bases between. The germline CDR1 and CDR2 sequences are SQVTM and ANQGSEA. CDR3 length: 10 amino acids. In its sample, this clonotype was seen a few times. Its specificity is not known. This receptor was taken from an adult woman who had mild COVID-19 (a few samples of this study predate the infection). Cell type and time point are not known. The gene calls are TRBV29-1 and TRBJ1-2, with TRBD1 as a possible D gene (6 bases). Sample: PBMCs or a T cell subset sorted from them (not recorded which). The DNA for the CDR3 is TGCAGCGTGGTGGACAGTTTACACACCTTC. It translates to CSVVDSLHTF.